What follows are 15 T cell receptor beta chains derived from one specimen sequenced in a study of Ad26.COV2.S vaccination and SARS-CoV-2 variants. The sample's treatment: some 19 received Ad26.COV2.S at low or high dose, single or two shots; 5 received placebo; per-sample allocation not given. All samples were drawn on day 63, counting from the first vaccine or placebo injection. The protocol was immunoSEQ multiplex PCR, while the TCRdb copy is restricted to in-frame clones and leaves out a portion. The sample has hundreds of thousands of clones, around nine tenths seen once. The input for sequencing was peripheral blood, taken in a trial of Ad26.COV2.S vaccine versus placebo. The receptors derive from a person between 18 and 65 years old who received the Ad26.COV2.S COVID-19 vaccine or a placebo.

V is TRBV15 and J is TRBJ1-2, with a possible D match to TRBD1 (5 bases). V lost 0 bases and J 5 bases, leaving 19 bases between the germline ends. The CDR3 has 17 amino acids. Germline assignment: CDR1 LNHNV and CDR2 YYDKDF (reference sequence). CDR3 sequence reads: CATSRDRTGSDLYGYTF. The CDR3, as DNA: TGTGCCACCAGCAGAGATCGTACAGGTTCCGACTTATATGGCTACACCTTC.

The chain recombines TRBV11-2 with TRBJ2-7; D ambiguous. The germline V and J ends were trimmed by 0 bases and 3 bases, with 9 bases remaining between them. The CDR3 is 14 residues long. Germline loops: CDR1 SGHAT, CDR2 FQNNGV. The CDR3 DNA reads TGTGCCAGCAGCTTAGATAGGACGGACTACGAGCAGTACTTC. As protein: CASSLDRTDYEQYF.

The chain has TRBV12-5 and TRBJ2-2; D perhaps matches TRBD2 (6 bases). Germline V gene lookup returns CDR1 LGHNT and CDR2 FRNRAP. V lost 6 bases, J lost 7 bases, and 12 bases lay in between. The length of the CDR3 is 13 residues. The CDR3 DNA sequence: TGTGCTAGTGGCCCCGAGGGAGGCGGGGAGCTGTTTTTT. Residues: CASGPEGGGELFF.

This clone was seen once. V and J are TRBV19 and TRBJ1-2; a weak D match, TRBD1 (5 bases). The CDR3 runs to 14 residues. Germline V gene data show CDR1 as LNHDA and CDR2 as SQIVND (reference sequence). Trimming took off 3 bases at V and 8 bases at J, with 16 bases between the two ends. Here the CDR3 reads CASSMWGPREGYTF. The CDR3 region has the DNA TGTGCCAGTAGTATGTGGGGCCCTAGAGAGGGCTACACCTTC.

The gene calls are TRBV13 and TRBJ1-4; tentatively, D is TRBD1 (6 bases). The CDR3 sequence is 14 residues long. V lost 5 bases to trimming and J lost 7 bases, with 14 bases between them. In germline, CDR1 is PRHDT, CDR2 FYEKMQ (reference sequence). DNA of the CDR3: TGTGCCAGCAGCCGAGACAGGACCACTGAAAAACTGTTTTTT. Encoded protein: CASSRDRTTEKLFF.

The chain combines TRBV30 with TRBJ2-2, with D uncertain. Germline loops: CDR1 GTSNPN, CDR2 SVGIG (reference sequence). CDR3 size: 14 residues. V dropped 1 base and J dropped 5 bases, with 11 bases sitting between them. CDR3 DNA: TGTGCCTGGAGTGATTCAAAGAGAACCGGGGAGCTGTTTTTT. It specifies CAWSDSKRTGELFF.

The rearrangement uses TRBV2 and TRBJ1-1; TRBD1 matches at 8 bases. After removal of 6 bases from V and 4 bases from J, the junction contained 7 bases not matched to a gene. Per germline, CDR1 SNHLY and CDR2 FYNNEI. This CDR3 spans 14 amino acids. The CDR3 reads CASRETGGVTEAFF. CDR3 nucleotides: TGTGCCAGCAGAGAAACAGGGGGTGTCACTGAAGCTTTCTTT.

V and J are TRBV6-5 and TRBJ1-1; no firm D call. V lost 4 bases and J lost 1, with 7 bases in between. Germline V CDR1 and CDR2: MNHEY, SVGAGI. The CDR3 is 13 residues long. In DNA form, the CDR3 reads TGTGCCAGCAGTTTAACACCGAACACTGAAGCTTTCTTT. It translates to CASSLTPNTEAFF.

The CDR3 is CASSGNRGYQPQHF. CDR3 in DNA: TGTGCCAGCAGTGGGAACAGGGGGTATCAGCCCCAGCATTTT. V usage is TRBV27 and J usage is TRBJ1-5; 8 nucleotides line up with TRBD1. The CDR3 is 14 amino acids. Germline CDR1 reads MNHEY; CDR2 reads SMNVEV (reference sequence). Trimming at V came to 5 bases and at J to 5 bases, leaving 5 bases not matched to a gene.

The CDR3 region is CASSQGLAGYPGELFF. The CDR3 DNA reads TGTGCCAGCAGCCAGGGACTAGCGGGATACCCCGGGGAGCTGTTTTTT. The chain employs TRBV7-9 and TRBJ2-2, with 13 bases fitting TRBD2. Trimming at V came to 5 bases and at J to 6 bases, leaving 6 bases not matched to a gene. Germline V gives CDR1 SEHNR, CDR2 FQNEAQ (reference sequence). The CDR3 length is 16 residues.

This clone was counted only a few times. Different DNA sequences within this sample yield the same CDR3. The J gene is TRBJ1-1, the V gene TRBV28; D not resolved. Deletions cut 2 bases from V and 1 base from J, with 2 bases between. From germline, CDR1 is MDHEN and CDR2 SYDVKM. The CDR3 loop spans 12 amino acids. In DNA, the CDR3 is TGTGCCAGCAGTTTAGGGAACACTGAAGCTTTCTTT. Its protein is CASSLGNTEAFF.

CDR3 region: CASSLGRGGEQYF. DNA of the CDR3: TGTGCCAGCAGCTTGGGAAGGGGGGGCGAGCAGTACTTC. The rearrangement joins TRBV5-5 to TRBJ2-7; a weak D match, TRBD2 (7 bases). This CDR3 has 13 amino acids. With 0 bases removed from V and 6 bases from J, the gap between germline ends came to 10 bases. CDR1 is SGHKS and CDR2 is YYEKEE in the germline V gene (reference sequence).

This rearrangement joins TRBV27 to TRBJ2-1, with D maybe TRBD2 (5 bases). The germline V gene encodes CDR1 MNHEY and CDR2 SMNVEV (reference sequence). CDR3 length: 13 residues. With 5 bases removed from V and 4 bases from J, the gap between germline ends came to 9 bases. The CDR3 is CASSVTGYNEQFF. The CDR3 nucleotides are TGTGCCAGCAGTGTGACGGGATACAATGAGCAGTTCTTC.

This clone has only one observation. The CDR3 here is CSASRGYPLNEQFF. The CDR3, as DNA: TGCAGTGCTAGTAGAGGCTACCCCCTCAATGAGCAGTTCTTC. The chain uses TRBV20-1 and TRBJ2-1; no reliable D call. CDR3 size: 14 residues. V was cut by 3 bases and J by 6 bases, with 15 bases left in between. The V gene's germline CDR1 is DFQATT and CDR2 SNEGSKA (reference sequence).

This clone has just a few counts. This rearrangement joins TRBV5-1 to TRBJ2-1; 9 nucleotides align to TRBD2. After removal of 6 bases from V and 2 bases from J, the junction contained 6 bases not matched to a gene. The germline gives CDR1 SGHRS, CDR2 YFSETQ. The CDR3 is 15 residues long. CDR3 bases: TGCGCCAGCACCTTTAGCGGGAGTACCTACAATGAGCAGTTCTTC. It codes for CASTFSGSTYNEQFF.